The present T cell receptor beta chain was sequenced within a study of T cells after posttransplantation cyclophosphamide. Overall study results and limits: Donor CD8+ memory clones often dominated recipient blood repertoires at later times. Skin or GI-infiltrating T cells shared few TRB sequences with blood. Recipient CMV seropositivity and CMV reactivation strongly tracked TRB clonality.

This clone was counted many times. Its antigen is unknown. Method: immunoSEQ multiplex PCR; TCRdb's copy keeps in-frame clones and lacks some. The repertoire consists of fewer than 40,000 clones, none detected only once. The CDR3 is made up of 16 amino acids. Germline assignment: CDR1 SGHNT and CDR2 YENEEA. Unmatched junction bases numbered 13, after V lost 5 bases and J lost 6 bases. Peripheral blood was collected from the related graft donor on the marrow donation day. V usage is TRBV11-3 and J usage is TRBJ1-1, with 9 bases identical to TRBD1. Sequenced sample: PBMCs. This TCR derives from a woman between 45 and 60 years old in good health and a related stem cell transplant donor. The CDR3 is CASSTWTGAKISEAFF. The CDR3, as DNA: TGTGCCAGCAGCACCTGGACAGGGGCCAAGATTTCTGAAGCTTTCTTT.